The T cell receptor beta chain under discussion was sequenced for a study of blood T cell repertoires in COVID-19. TCRdb's copy holds only in-frame clones and misses some; the assay was immunoSEQ multiplex PCR. The profile covers about 500,000 clones, with 89% appearing a single time and about 1% taken by the ten largest. Trimming shortened V by 3 bases and J by 8 bases, and 6 bases separated the two germline ends. This CDR3 region has 11 residues. Looked up from germline, CDR1 is MGHRA and CDR2 is YSYEKL. The gene calls are TRBV4-1 and TRBJ2-3; TRBD2 might be the D (6 bases). The clonotype was recovered from a man between 18 and 35 years old with COVID-19, enrolled during active disease. Sequencing input: peripheral blood. The CDR3 DNA reads as TGCGCCAGCAGCCAGGGGGGTACGCAGTATTTT. This encodes CASSQGGTQYF.